This is a list of T cell receptor beta chains from one sample in a study of STAT5B mutations in CD4+ large granular lymphocyte leukemia. Repertoires were generated with immunoSEQ multiplex PCR, while TCRdb's copy carries only in-frame clones and drops some. Among approximately 34,000 clones listed, approximately 70% were seen once. Sequences were obtained from CD4+ T cells from blood buffy coats. The receptors shown here come from a human donor in good health. The CDR3 runs from the conserved cysteine through the conserved F or W. D genes are given only for firm matches. Only some rows state a clone size, as once, few, many or a class for expanded clones.

J: TRBJ2-1; size: .; D: TRBD2; V: TRBV2; CDR3: CASRLLAGVYNEQFF; DNA: TGTGCCAGCAGGCTACTAGCGGGGGTTTACAATGAGCAGTTCTTC
J: TRBJ1-6; size: .; D: .; V: TRBV5-1; CDR3: CASSPQQGRNSPLHF; DNA: TGCGCCAGCAGCCCCCAGCAGGGGAGGAATTCACCCCTCCACTTT
J: TRBJ1-1; size: .; D: .; V: TRBV10-3; CDR3: CAISEFPGVEAFF; DNA: TGTGCCATCAGTGAGTTTCCGGGAGTTGAAGCTTTCTTT
J: TRBJ1-2; size: .; D: .; V: TRBV2; CDR3: CASRPAGVDGYTF; DNA: TGTGCCAGCAGGCCTGCCGGAGTCGATGGCTACACCTTC
J: TRBJ1-4; size: .; D: TRBD1; V: TRBV5-4; CDR3: CASSFYGTGLEKLFF; DNA: TGTGCCAGCAGCTTTTATGGGACAGGCCTTGAAAAACTGTTTTTT
J: TRBJ2-2; size: .; D: .; V: TRBV6-4; CDR3: CASSDLNTGELFF; DNA: TGTGCCAGCAGTGATTTAAACACCGGGGAGCTGTTTTTT
J: TRBJ1-5; size: few; D: .; V: TRBV6-5; CDR3: CASSYSKVQPQHF; DNA: TGTGCCAGCAGTTACTCGAAAGTGCAGCCCCAGCATTTT
J: TRBJ1-1; size: .; D: TRBD1; V: TRBV19; CDR3: CASSPDRWNTEAFF; DNA: TGTGCCAGTAGCCCGGACAGGTGGAACACTGAAGCTTTCTTT
J: TRBJ1-2; size: .; D: TRBD1; V: TRBV10-3; CDR3: CAISESIPGQGTDGYTF; DNA: TGTGCCATCAGTGAGTCAATCCCGGGACAGGGAACGGATGGCTACACCTTC
J: TRBJ1-4; size: few; D: .; V: TRBV5-6; CDR3: CASSWDSSGEKLFF; DNA: TGTGCCAGCAGCTGGGACTCATCGGGCGAAAAACTGTTTTTT
J: TRBJ1-1; size: .; D: .; V: TRBV10-3; CDR3: CATRRTPDLEAFF; DNA: TGTGCGACCCGTAGGACACCGGACCTTGAAGCTTTCTTT
J: TRBJ2-7; size: .; D: .; V: TRBV6-1; CDR3: CASSRGYEQYF; DNA: TGTGCCAGCAGCCGGGGCTACGAGCAGTACTTC
J: TRBJ1-3; size: .; D: .; V: TRBV6-1; CDR3: CASSEPGRDTIYF; DNA: TGTGCCAGCAGTGAACCAGGGAGAGACACCATATATTTT
J: TRBJ1-5; size: .; D: .; V: TRBV7-2; CDR3: CASSLLGSYSNQPQHF; DNA: TGTGCCAGCAGCTTACTGGGGTCGTATAGCAATCAGCCCCAGCATTTT
J: TRBJ1-2; size: .; D: TRBD1; V: TRBV6-5; CDR3: CASRRRGLNYGYTF; DNA: TGTGCCAGCCGCCGCAGGGGGCTGAACTATGGCTACACCTTC